This TCR beta chain is from a study of cytomegalovirus exposure and HLA in healthy donors. CDR1 LNHNV and CDR2 YYDKDF come from the germline V gene (reference sequence). Trimming shortened V by 1 base and J by 6 bases, and 16 bases separated the two germline ends. The CDR3 runs to 17 residues. Sequencing used immunoSEQ multiplex PCR; TCRdb keeps in-frame clones, though not all of them. The sample records over 110,000 clones, around four fifths being singletons. The sequence was obtained from a woman in her twenties or thirties in good health and CMV-seronegative. This sequence joins TRBV15 and TRBJ1-6, with D tentatively TRBD1 (6 bases). Sequencing was done on a sample of PBMCs. CDR3 nucleotide sequence: TGTGCCACCAGCAGAGGGCCAGGGGAGATAAGTAATTCACCCCTCCACTTT. Protein: CATSRGPGEISNSPLHF.